This T cell receptor beta chain was captured by sequencing in a study of identical twins. Findings and caveats of the study: Carriage of fewer insertions was seen in abundant cord blood beta clonotypes, whereas memory repertoires showed none.

TCRdb re-analysed the 5' RACE reads in MiXCR, keeping a single row per CDR3 protein. The sample lists approximately 210,000 distinct CDR3 sequences; under 8.5% were seen once. In the case of this clonotype: Its matching antigen is unknown.

Losses at the gene ends were 7 bases for V and 5 bases for J; bases not matched to a gene: 9. The CDR3 sequence is 14 residues long. These same records also appear under a second study, on T cells expressing NK-cell markers. That paper notes: Beta-chain profiling covered CD3+CD56+NKG2C+, CD3+CD56+NKG2C- and CD3+CD56-NKG2C+ sorted subsets.

Input material: CD8+ T cells sorted from blood. The clonotype originates from a woman between 18 and 30 years old in good health. V and J are TRBV12-3 or TRBV12-4 and TRBJ2-7, with 9 bases lining up with TRBD2. CDR3: CASTISGRIHEQYF. The CDR3 nucleotides read TGTGCCAGCACCATTAGCGGGAGAATACACGAGCAGTACTTC.